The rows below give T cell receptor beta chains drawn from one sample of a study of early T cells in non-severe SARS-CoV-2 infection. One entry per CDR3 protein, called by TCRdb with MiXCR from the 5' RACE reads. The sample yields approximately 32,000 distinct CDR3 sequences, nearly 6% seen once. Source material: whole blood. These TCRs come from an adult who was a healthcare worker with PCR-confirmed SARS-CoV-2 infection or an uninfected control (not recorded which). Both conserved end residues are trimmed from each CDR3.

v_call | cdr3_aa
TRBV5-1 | ASSSPGERAIYEQY
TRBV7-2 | ASSLAGLAQETQY
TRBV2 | ASTETSGQTGELF
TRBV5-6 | ASSSSQETQY
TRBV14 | ASSQDGTRRDKNIQY
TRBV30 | AWSVMMNTEAF
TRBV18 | ASSPSYQKETQY
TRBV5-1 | ASSLEAAEEQF
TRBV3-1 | ASSQERRGYGYT
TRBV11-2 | ASSPMRTGWNSPLH
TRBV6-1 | ASSRGLAAYEQY
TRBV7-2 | ASTIPGQGPADEQF
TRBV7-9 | ASSFEFNTGELF
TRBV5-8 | ASSLVTVGNQPQH
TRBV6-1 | ASRTDTGTGVYGYT
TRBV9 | ASSEGLVTYEQY
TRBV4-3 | ASSLATQGGHNEQF
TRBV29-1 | SVEAGMGGEQY
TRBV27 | ASSLWQGGNEQF
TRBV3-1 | ASTRGGYTGELF
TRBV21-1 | ASATGESSGANVLT
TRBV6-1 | ASSVLAGGTNEQF
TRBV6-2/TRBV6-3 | ASNRGQRGAIQY
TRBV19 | ASQRGVGNQPQH
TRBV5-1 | ASRASTNYEQY
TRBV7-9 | ASSSDDYEQY
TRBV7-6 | ASSSANTGELF
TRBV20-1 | SAGSWDSQETQY
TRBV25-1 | ATSYGDSNQPQH
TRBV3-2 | ASSQDLGRDNEQY
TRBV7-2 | ASSLLGNTIY
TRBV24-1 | ATSDALLGALQY
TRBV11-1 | ASGTSGDTDTQY
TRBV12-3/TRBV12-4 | ASSNGQGAYNEQF
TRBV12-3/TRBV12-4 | ASSRTEAF
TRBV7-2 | ASSLGGAPFYEQY
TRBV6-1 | AIEGASGGNEQF
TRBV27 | ASSLGYVAGVHTDTQY
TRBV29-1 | SVEGVGPGEQY
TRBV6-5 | ASSYEFQGDEQF
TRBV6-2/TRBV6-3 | ASSYSGRVSYEQY
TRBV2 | ASSEAYTEAF
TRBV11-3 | ASSVSSTLPGQVRDTQY
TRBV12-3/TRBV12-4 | ASSLEASHTDTQY
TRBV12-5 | ASGLGTAMNTEAF
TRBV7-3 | ASSQAGGLTDTQY